These 17 T cell receptor beta chains originate from one sample sequenced in a study of tumor-infiltrating lymphocytes in primary liver carcinoma. TCR beta cDNA was made from 500 ng total RNA with a constant-region primer. Sequencing libraries for TCR beta derived from three nested multiplex PCR rounds that used slightly modified ARM-PCR. For roughly 10 cycles apiece, the opening two PCR rounds ran with TRBV1-TRBV30 forward primers and a C-beta reverse primer. Each CDR3 protein is one row after TCRdb ran MiXCR on the multiplex PCR reads. The sample includes about 100,000 distinct CDR3 sequences, about 67% seen only once; the top ten take roughly 12%. Joint extraction of RNA and DNA used 20-30 mg of bulk tissue that was unsorted. The source material was liver tumor tissue from sampling region 2. The subset is: tumor region T2, inferior pole. These TCRs come from a woman aged 55-75 years with primary liver carcinoma and hepatitis B virus infection.

On this clonotype: This clone may be a read error of a much larger clone one base away. This sequence joins TRBV6-1 and TRBJ2-2; 7 nucleotides match TRBD2. The CDR3 runs to 14 residues. The germline V gene has CDR1 MNHNS and CDR2 SASEGT. The V gene end was trimmed by 7 bases and the J gene end by 9 bases; junction bases not matched to a gene: 11. Here the CDR3 reads CASTRREFAWELFF. DNA of the CDR3: TGTGCCAGCACGCGGCGGGAGTTTGCCTGGGAGCTGTTTTTT.

The chain links TRBV11-2 to TRBJ1-2, with a possible D match to TRBD1 (6 bases). Germline V gives CDR1 SGHAT, CDR2 FQNNGV. The CDR3 spans 15 residues. Trimming shortened V by 1 base and J by 2 bases, and 11 bases separated the two germline ends. The chain's CDR3 is CASSLAGGPNYGYTF. CDR3 DNA: TGTGCCAGCAGCTTAGCCGGGGGGCCGAACTATGGCTACACCTTC.

As to this clonotype: This clone may be a read error of a much larger clone one base away. The chain recombines TRBV7-8 with TRBJ2-1, with TRBD2 identical over 11 bases. The V gene's germline CDR1 is SGHVS and CDR2 FQNEAQ. Trimming cost V 5 bases and J 12 bases; bases outside gene matches: 15. The CDR3 contains 16 residues. Written as DNA, the CDR3 is TGTGCCAGCAGCCCCCTCTCTAGCGGGAGGAGCAGTGGGCAGTTCTTC. As protein: CASSPLSSGRSSGQFF.

The chain joins TRBV11-2 to TRBJ2-1; TRBD2 matches 7 bases. CDR1 and CDR2 from the germline V gene are SGHAT and FQNNGV. Trimming removed 1 base from V and 6 bases from J; junction bases left unmatched: 9. The CDR3 spans 16 residues. CDR3 coding DNA: TGTGCCAGCAGCTTAGCAGGCGGGAGAGCTTCCAATGAGCAGTTCTTC. It translates to CASSLAGGRASNEQFF.

For this clonotype: The missing conserved phenylalanine or tryptophan at the end of this CDR3 makes a read error likely. V and J are TRBV7-8 and TRBJ1-1; tentatively, D is TRBD1 (6 bases). V was clipped by 2 bases and J by 7 bases, with 23 bases between them. This CDR3 is 17 amino acids long. CDR1 SGHVS and CDR2 FQNEAQ come from the germline V gene. The CDR3: CASSLTRGRGLRSEAFS. The CDR3 region has the DNA TGTGCCAGCAGCTTAACCAGGGGCAGGGGTTTAAGGAGTGAAGCTTTCTCT.

As to this clonotype: Relative to the germline gene, one junction end is altered; a read error may explain this. The chain employs TRBV29-1 and TRBJ2-2, with a weak D call TRBD2 (5 bases). In germline, CDR1 is SQVTM, CDR2 ANQGSEA. The CDR3 runs 13 residues. DNA of the CDR3: TGCAGCGTTCCCAAATCGAACACCGGGGAGCTCGTTTTT. Translation gives CSVPKSNTGELVF.

J is TRBJ2-1 and V is TRBV6-6, with D perhaps TRBD2 (6 bases). CDR1 and CDR2 (germline): MNHNY, SVGAGI (reference sequence). This CDR3 has 16 amino acids. V gave up 5 bases and J gave up 6 bases, with 20 bases separating them. The CDR3 DNA follows: TGTGCCAGCAGTCCCCCTACTAGCTGGATGGCCAATGAGCAGTTCTTC. Its protein product is CASSPPTSWMANEQFF.

In regard to this clonotype: The junction departs from germline at one end; a sequencing error may be responsible. The chain combines TRBV4-1 with TRBJ1-2, with 10 bases lining up with TRBD1. The CDR3 spans 14 residues. Germline V CDR1 and CDR2: MGHRA, YSYEKL. Here the CDR3 DNA reads TGTGCCAGCAACCAAGGACAGGGGGAGGGTGGCTACACCTTC. It codes for CASNQGQGEGGYTF.

The chain uses TRBV12-3 or TRBV12-4 and TRBJ1-6; no firm D call. V lost 7 bases and J 10 bases, leaving 17 bases between the germline ends. The length of the CDR3 is 14 residues. CDR3 DNA sequence: TGTGCCAGCAACTTGGAAGGAGGAAAATCACCCCTCCACTTT. It codes for CASNLEGGKSPLHF.

About this clonotype: This may be a read error: a much more frequent sequence differs by one nucleotide. The chain links TRBV25-1 to TRBJ2-5; perhaps D is TRBD1 or TRBD2 (7 bases each). This CDR3 has 13 residues. Germline V lookup: CDR1 MGHDK, CDR2 SYGVNS. CDR3: CVSSAQGGKTQYF. CDR3 DNA sequence: TGTGTCAGCAGTGCCCAGGGGGGGAAGACCCAGTACTTC.

With respect to this clonotype: The germline gene is not matched at one end of the junction; a read error may be the cause. The rearrangement uses TRBV11-2 and TRBJ2-3, with 7 bases lining up with TRBD1. This CDR3 comprises 16 residues. Germline values: CDR1 SGHAT, CDR2 FQNNGV. For the CDR3, the DNA is TGTGCCAGTCGCTTAGCCGGACAGGCGATCACAGATATGCAGTATTTT. Protein sequence: CASRLAGQAITDMQYF.

The V and J genes are TRBV30 and TRBJ1-5; a weak D match, TRBD1 (6 bases). V lost 1 base and J lost 3, with 16 bases in between. Germline lookup yields CDR1 GTSNPN and CDR2 SVGIG (reference sequence). This CDR3 is built from 16 residues. DNA of the CDR3: TGTGCCTGGAGTGCCCACCTTGGGGGGGCCAATCAGCCCCAGCATTTT. It encodes CAWSAHLGGANQPQHF. Filled out from reference TRBV30 and TRBJ1-5, the complete variable domain reads SQTIHQWPATLVQPVGSPLSLECTVEGTSNPNLYWYRQAAGRGLQLLFYSVGIGQISSEVPQNLSASRPQDRQFILSSKKLLLSDSGFYLCAWSAHLGGANQPQHFGDGTRLSIL.

This clonotype was observed a handful of times. The chain uses TRBV28 and TRBJ2-3; 9 positions agree with TRBD2. The CDR3 totals 13 residues. CDR1 MDHEN and CDR2 SYDVKM come from the germline V gene. J lost 6 bases, V lost 11 bases, and 9 bases had no gene match. CDR3 DNA sequence: TGTGCCTCTGAATTGGCGGGAGGGGATACGCAGTATTTT. This translates into CASELAGGDTQYF.

A note on this clonotype: The CDR3 does not close with the conserved phenylalanine or tryptophan, likely indicating a read error. The DNA is omitted, as the CDR3 cannot be located on it reliably, and the CDR3 follows TCRdb's listing. The genes are TRBV5-1 and TRBJ2-2; TRBD2 is the table's D call, not checked against the DNA. Germline values: CDR1 SGHRS, CDR2 YFSETQ. A total of 16 residues make up the CDR3, ends included. CDR3 residues: CASSPQGLGDTGELSI.

This clonotype showed up just a few times. The chain is built from TRBV20-1 and TRBJ2-7; D is ambiguous. Germline V lookup: CDR1 DFQATT, CDR2 SNEGSKA (reference sequence). The CDR3 is 11 residues long. V was pared by 6 bases and J by 0 bases, with 6 bases between. The CDR3 bases are TGCAGTGCCCAGTCCTCCTACGAGCAGTACTTC. It codes for CSAQSSYEQYF.

The rearrangement joins TRBV18 to TRBJ2-1, with D possibly being TRBD2 (6 bases). The CDR3 spans 16 residues. V was trimmed by 1 base and J by 2 bases, leaving 12 bases between them. CDR1 is KGHSH and CDR2 is LQKENI in the germline V gene. The CDR3: CASSPLPAGTYNEQFF. The DNA for the CDR3 is TGTGCCAGCTCACCACTCCCAGCGGGTACCTACAATGAGCAGTTCTTC.

A remark on this clonotype: At one of its ends the junction is not consistent with the germline gene, which may arise from a read error. The chain carries TRBV29-1 and TRBJ2-3; 8 bases fit TRBD2. The CDR3 length is 14 residues. The germline CDR1 and CDR2 sequences are SQVTM and ANQGSEA. DNA of the CDR3: TGCTGCGTCGGACCAGCGGGAGTGGTAGATACGCAGTATTTT. This codes for CCVGPAGVVDTQYF.